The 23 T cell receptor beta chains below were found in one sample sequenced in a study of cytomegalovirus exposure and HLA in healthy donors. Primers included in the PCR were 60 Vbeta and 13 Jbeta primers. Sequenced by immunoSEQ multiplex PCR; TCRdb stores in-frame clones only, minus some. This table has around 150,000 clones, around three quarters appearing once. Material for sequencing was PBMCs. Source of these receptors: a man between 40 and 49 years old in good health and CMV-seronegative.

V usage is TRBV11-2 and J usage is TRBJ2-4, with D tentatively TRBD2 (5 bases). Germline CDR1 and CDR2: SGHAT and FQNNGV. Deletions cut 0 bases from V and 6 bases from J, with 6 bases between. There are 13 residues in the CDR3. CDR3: CASSLDRGNIQYF. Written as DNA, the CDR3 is TGTGCCAGCAGCTTAGATCGGGGAAACATTCAGTACTTC.

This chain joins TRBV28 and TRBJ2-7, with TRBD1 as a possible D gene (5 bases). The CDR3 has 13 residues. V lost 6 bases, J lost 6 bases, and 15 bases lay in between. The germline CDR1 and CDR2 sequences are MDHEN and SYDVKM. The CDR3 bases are TGTGCCAGCAGCCAACTGGTGCAGGGCGAGCAGTACTTC. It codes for CASSQLVQGEQYF.

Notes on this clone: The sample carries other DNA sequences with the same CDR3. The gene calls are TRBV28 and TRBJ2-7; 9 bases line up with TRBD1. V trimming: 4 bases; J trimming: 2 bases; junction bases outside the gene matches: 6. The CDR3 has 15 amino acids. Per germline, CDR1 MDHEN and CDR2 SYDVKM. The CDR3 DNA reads TGTGCCAGCAGTTCACCGGGACAGGGTCCCTACGAGCAGTACTTC. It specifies CASSSPGQGPYEQYF.

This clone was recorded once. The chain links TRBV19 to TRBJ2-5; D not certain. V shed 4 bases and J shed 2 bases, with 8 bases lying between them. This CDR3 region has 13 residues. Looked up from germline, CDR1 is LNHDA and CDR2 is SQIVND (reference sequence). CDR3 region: CASSTVAQETQYF. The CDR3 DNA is TGTGCCAGTAGTACGGTCGCACAAGAGACCCAGTACTTC.

The CDR3: CSVEGGSTDTQYF. The CDR3 nucleotides are TGCAGCGTTGAGGGCGGGAGCACAGATACGCAGTATTTT. J is TRBJ2-3 and V is TRBV29-1, with D maybe TRBD2 (5 bases). This CDR3 region has 13 residues. V was cut by 3 bases and J by 0 bases, with 7 bases left in between. Germline CDR1 is SQVTM and CDR2 is ANQGSEA.

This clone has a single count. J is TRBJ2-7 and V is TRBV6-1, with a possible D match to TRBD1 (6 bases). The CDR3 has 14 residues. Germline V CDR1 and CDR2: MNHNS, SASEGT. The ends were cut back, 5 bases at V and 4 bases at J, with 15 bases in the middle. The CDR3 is CASSSQGTLYEQYF. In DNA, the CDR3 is TGTGCCAGCAGTTCGCAGGGGACCTTGTACGAGCAGTACTTC.

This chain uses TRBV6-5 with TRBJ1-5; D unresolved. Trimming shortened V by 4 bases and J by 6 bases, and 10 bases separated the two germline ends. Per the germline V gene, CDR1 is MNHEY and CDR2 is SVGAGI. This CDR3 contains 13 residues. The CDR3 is CASSFGRGQPQHF. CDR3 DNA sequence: TGTGCCAGCAGTTTTGGACGGGGTCAGCCCCAGCATTTT.

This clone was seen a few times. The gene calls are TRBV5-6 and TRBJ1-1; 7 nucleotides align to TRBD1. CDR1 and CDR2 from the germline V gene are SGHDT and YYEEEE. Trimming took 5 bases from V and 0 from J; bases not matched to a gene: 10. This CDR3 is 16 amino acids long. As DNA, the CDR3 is TGTGCCAGCAGTTATTACAGGGGAAGCATGAACACTGAAGCTTTCTTT. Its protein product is CASSYYRGSMNTEAFF.

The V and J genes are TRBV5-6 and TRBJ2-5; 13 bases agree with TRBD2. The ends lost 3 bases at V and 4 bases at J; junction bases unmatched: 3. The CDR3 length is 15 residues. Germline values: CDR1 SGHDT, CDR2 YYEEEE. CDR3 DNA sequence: TGTGCCAGCAGCTGGGGACTAGCGGGACGAGAGACCCAGTACTTC. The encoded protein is CASSWGLAGRETQYF.

The CDR3 loop is CASSLRSTEQFF. DNA of the CDR3: TGTGCCAGCAGCTTGAGAAGCACTGAGCAGTTCTTC. The genes are TRBV5-4 and TRBJ2-1; no clear D gene. This CDR3 contains 12 residues. V was cut by 1 base and J by 9 bases, with 8 bases left in between. Germline V lookup: CDR1 SGHNT, CDR2 YYREEE (reference sequence). The full variable domain, with the rest looked up from reference TRBV5-4 and TRBJ2-1, is ETGVTQSPTHLIKTRGQQVTLRCSSQSGHNTVSWYQQALGQGPQFIFQYYREEENGRGNFPPRFSGLQFPNYSSELNVNALELDDSALYLCASSLRSTEQFFGPGTRLTVL.

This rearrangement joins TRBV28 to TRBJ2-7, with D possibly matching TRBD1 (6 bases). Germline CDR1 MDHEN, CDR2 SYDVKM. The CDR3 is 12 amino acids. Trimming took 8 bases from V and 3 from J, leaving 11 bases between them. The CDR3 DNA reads TGTGCCAGCTCAGGACAGCGCTACGAGCAGTACTTC. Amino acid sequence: CASSGQRYEQYF.

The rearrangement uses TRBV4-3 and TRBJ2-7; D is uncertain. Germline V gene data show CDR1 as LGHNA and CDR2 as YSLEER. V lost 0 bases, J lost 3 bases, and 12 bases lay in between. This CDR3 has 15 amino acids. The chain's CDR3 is CASSQERTALYEQYF. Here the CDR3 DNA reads TGCGCCAGCAGCCAAGAGAGAACAGCTCTCTACGAGCAGTACTTC.

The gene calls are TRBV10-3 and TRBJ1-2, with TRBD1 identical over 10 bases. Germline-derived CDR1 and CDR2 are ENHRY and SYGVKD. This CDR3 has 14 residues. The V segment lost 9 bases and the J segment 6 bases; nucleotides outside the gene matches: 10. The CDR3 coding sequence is TGTGCCATGGGGACGGGGGACAGGGGAGATGGCTACACCTTC. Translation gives CAMGTGDRGDGYTF.

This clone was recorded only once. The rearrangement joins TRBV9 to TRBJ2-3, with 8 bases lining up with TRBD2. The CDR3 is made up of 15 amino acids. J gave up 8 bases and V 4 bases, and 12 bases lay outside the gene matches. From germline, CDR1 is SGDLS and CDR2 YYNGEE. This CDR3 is CASSTQTSGSGTQYF. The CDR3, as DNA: TGTGCCAGCAGCACCCAGACCAGCGGGAGCGGTACGCAGTATTTT.

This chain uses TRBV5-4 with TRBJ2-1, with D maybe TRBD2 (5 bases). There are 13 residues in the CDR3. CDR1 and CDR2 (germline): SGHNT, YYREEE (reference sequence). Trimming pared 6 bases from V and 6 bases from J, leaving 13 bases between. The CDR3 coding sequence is TGTGCCAGCACCCTTGGAGGCGTCAATGAGCAGTTCTTC. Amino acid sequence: CASTLGGVNEQFF.

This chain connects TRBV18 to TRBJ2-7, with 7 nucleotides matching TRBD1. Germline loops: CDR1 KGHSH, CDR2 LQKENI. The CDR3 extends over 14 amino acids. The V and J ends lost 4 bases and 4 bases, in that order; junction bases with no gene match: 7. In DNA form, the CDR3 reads TGTGCCAGCTCACTGGGACAGACCTCATACGAGCAGTACTTC. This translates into CASSLGQTSYEQYF. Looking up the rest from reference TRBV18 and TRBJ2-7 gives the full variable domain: NAGVMQNPRHLVRRRGQEARLRCSPMKGHSHVYWYRQLPEEGLKFMVYLQKENIIDESGMPKERFSAEFPKEGPSILRIQQVVRGDSAAYFCASSLGQTSYEQYFGPGTRLTVT.

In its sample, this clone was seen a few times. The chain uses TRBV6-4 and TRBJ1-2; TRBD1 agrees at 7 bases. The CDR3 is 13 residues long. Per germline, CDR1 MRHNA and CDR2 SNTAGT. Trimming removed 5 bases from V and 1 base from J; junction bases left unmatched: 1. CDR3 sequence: CASSRDSNYGYTF. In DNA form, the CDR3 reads TGTGCCAGCAGTCGGGACAGTAACTATGGCTACACCTTC.

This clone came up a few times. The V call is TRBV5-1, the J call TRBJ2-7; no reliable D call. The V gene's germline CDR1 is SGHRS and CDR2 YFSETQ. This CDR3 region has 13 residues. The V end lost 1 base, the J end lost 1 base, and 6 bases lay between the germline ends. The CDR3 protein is CASSLTVSYEQYF. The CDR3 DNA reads TGCGCCAGCAGCTTGACTGTTTCCTACGAGCAGTACTTC. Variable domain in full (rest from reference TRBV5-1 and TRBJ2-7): KAGVTQTPRYLIKTRGQQVTLSCSPISGHRSVSWYQQTPGQGLQFLFEYFSETQRNKGNFPGRFSGRQFSNSRSEMNVSTLELGDSALYLCASSLTVSYEQYFGPGTRLTVT.

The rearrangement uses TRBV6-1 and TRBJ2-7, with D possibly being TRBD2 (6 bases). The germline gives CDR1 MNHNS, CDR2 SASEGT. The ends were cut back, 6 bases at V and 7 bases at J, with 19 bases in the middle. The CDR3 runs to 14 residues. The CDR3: CASSYRDFGWEQYF. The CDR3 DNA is TGTGCCAGCAGCTACCGGGACTTTGGGTGGGAGCAGTACTTC.

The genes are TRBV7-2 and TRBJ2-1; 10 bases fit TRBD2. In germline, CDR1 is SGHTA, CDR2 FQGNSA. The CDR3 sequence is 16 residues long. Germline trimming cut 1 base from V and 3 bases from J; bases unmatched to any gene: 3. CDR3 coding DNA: TGTGCCAGCAGCTTAGGGGCTAGCGGGAGCTACAATGAGCAGTTCTTC. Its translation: CASSLGASGSYNEQFF.

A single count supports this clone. DNA of the CDR3: TGTGCCAGCGCCTCCGGGACTAGCGGGAGCTATGAGCAGTTCTTC. This gives the protein CASASGTSGSYEQFF. The chain links TRBV27 to TRBJ2-1; TRBD2 matches 14 bases. The CDR3 has 15 residues. Trimming cost V 8 bases and J 8 bases; bases outside gene matches: 8. Germline CDR1 MNHEY, CDR2 SMNVEV (reference sequence).

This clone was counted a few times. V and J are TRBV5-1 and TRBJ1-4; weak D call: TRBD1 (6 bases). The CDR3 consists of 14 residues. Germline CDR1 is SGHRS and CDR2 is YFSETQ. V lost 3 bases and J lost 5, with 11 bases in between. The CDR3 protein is CASSWAGVNEKLFF. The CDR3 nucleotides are TGCGCCAGCAGCTGGGCAGGGGTCAATGAAAAACTGTTTTTT.

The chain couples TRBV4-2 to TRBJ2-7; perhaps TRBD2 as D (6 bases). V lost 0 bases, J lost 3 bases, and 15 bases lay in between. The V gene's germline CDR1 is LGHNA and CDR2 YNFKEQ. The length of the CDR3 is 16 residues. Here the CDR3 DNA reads TGTGCCAGCAGCCAAGATGGCGGGGCGGGATTCTACGAGCAGTACTTC. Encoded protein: CASSQDGGAGFYEQYF.